A selection of T cell receptor beta chains follows, all from one sample in a study of graft-versus-host responses after intestinal transplantation. Measured with immunoSEQ multiplex PCR; TCRdb has only the in-frame clones, and not every one. The data show 75,000 to 100,000 clones, about 84% seen once. Sequencing used PBMCs, obtained 255 days after intestinal transplant. These receptors all stem from a human patient who received an intestinal transplant, so some T cells may come from the graft donor. The CDR3 runs from the conserved cysteine through the conserved F or W. A D gene is named only where the DNA matches it firmly. Clone size, where shown, is once, few, many, or a class for clones that have expanded.

V: TRBV5-1
J: TRBJ2-2
D: NA
size: NA
DNA: TGCGCCAGCAGCTTGAATACAGGTGTGAACACCGGGGAGCTGTTTTTT
CDR3: CASSLNTGVNTGELFF

V: TRBV6-6
J: TRBJ1-2
D: NA
size: NA
DNA: TGTGCCAGCAGTTACTCTTGGGGCGTAGGTGGCTACACCTTC
CDR3: CASSYSWGVGGYTF

V: TRBV27
J: TRBJ2-5
D: TRBD2
size: NA
DNA: TGTGCCAGCAGTCGAGAAGCGGCGGGGGGTGGAGAGACCCAGTACTTC
CDR3: CASSREAAGGGETQYF

V: TRBV5-1
J: TRBJ1-2
D: TRBD1
size: NA
DNA: TGCGCCAGCAGATCGACAGGGAACGAGGGTGGCTACACCTTC
CDR3: CASRSTGNEGGYTF

V: TRBV6-6
J: TRBJ1-1
D: NA
size: NA
DNA: TGTGCCAGCACCCCCGGGACCACTGAAGCTTTCTTT
CDR3: CASTPGTTEAFF

V: TRBV27
J: TRBJ2-6
D: TRBD2
size: once
DNA: TGTGCCAGCACCCGGGAGGGTGGGGCCAACGTCCTGACTTTC
CDR3: CASTREGGANVLTF

V: TRBV4-2
J: TRBJ2-7
D: TRBD2
size: once
DNA: TGTGCCAGCAGCCAAGACGTCGGCGGGGGGGCCTACGAGCAGTACTTC
CDR3: CASSQDVGGGAYEQYF

V: TRBV18
J: TRBJ2-7
D: TRBD1
size: medium-sized
DNA: TGTGCCAGCTCACCACCGAGGGACAGGGACGAGCAGTACTTC
CDR3: CASSPPRDRDEQYF

V: TRBV15
J: TRBJ2-1
D: NA
size: NA
DNA: TGTGCCACCAGCAGAGATCGCTACAATGAGCAGTTCTTC
CDR3: CATSRDRYNEQFF

V: TRBV11-2
J: TRBJ1-6
D: NA
size: NA
DNA: TGTGCCAGCAGCTTAGCTGGGACGGTAAATTCACCCCTCCACTTT
CDR3: CASSLAGTVNSPLHF

V: TRBV28
J: TRBJ2-7
D: NA
size: NA
DNA: TGTGCCAGCAGTTTCCCCAGGACGGGTACTAAGGAGCAGTACTTC
CDR3: CASSFPRTGTKEQYF

V: TRBV28
J: TRBJ2-7
D: NA
size: NA
DNA: TGTGCCAGCAGTTTCAATACCGTCGAGCAGTACTTC
CDR3: CASSFNTVEQYF

V: TRBV19
J: TRBJ1-6
D: TRBD1
size: NA
DNA: TGTGCCAGTACCGGACAGGGGATTTCACCCCTCCACTTT
CDR3: CASTGQGISPLHF

V: TRBV7-6
J: TRBJ2-1
D: TRBD2
size: NA
DNA: TGTGCCAGCAGCTTTTTGGCGGGGGGCCACCTCTACAATGAGCAGTTCTTC
CDR3: CASSFLAGGHLYNEQFF

V: TRBV9
J: TRBJ1-1
D: TRBD1
size: NA
DNA: TGTGCCAGCAGCGTCGGACAGGGCAAGGAAGCTTTCTTT
CDR3: CASSVGQGKEAFF

V: TRBV2
J: TRBJ2-5
D: NA
size: once
DNA: TGTGCCAGCAGCCAGGACCGGGCCCCCCAAGAGACCCAGTACTTC
CDR3: CASSQDRAPQETQYF

V: TRBV11-2
J: TRBJ2-2
D: TRBD2
size: few
DNA: TGTGCCAGCAGCGTCGGGGACTACAACATACGGGACACCGGGGAGCTGTTTTTT
CDR3: CASSVGDYNIRDTGELFF

V: TRBV14
J: TRBJ1-1
D: TRBD1
size: NA
DNA: TGTGCCAGCAGCCCTCAGGACAGGGACCTTGAAGCTTTCTTT
CDR3: CASSPQDRDLEAFF

V: TRBV19
J: TRBJ1-1
D: TRBD1
size: NA
DNA: TGTGCCAGTAGGCGACAGGGGATGACTGAAGCTTTCTTT
CDR3: CASRRQGMTEAFF

V: TRBV29-1
J: TRBJ1-1
D: NA
size: NA
DNA: TGCAGCGTTCGCCAGAACACTGAAGCTTTCTTT
CDR3: CSVRQNTEAFF

V: TRBV29-1
J: TRBJ1-2
D: NA
size: NA
DNA: TGCAGCGTTGAAGCAGTGGGCTTCTATGGCTACACCTTC
CDR3: CSVEAVGFYGYTF

V: TRBV28
J: TRBJ1-5
D: NA
size: NA
DNA: TGTGCCAGCAGTTCCCCGACAGCAAGCAATCAGCCCCAGCATTTT
CDR3: CASSSPTASNQPQHF

V: TRBV5-6
J: TRBJ1-1
D: NA
size: NA
DNA: TGTGCCAGCACAAGAGGGTACAGCACTGAAGCTTTCTTC
CDR3: CASTRGYSTEAFF

V: TRBV5-8
J: TRBJ2-7
D: TRBD2
size: NA
DNA: TGTGCCAGCAGCTCCCGGACTAGCGGGAGAATTAAGTACTTC
CDR3: CASSSRTSGRIKYF

V: TRBV19
J: TRBJ1-1
D: NA
size: NA
DNA: TGTGCCAGTAGTGCAAGACAGTTTCGCTACGCTGAAGCTTTCTTT
CDR3: CASSARQFRYAEAFF

V: TRBV9
J: TRBJ2-3
D: NA
size: NA
DNA: TGTGCCAGCAGCGACCGGGGGACTAGCACAGATACGCAGTATTTT
CDR3: CASSDRGTSTDTQYF

V: TRBV6-6
J: TRBJ2-5
D: NA
size: few
DNA: TGTGCCAGCAGTTATCTAGTTCGCCAAGAGACCCAGTACTTC
CDR3: CASSYLVRQETQYF

V: TRBV2
J: TRBJ2-7
D: TRBD1
size: once
DNA: TGTGCCAGCATCGAGGGGACAGGGCTGGGGGAGCAGTACTTC
CDR3: CASIEGTGLGEQYF

V: TRBV5-1
J: TRBJ2-2
D: NA
size: NA
DNA: TGCGCCAGCAGCTGGTACCAGACAGGGAACACCGGGGAGCTGTTTTTT
CDR3: CASSWYQTGNTGELFF

V: TRBV2
J: TRBJ2-7
D: TRBD1
size: NA
DNA: TGTGCCAGCAGCGGACCGGGACAGGGAACCGAGCAGTACTTC
CDR3: CASSGPGQGTEQYF

V: TRBV6-6
J: TRBJ1-5
D: TRBD1
size: NA
DNA: TGTGCCAGCAGTTATGGACAGGAGAATCAGCCCCAGCATTTT
CDR3: CASSYGQENQPQHF

V: TRBV27
J: TRBJ2-7
D: TRBD2
size: NA
DNA: TGTGCCAGCAGTTCCGGGACTAGCGGGAGGGACGAGCAGTACTTC
CDR3: CASSSGTSGRDEQYF

V: TRBV29-1
J: TRBJ2-3
D: NA
size: NA
DNA: TGCAGCGTCTCCCTCCGGCACGTCCAGGGGGATACGCAGTATTTT
CDR3: CSVSLRHVQGDTQYF

V: TRBV2
J: TRBJ2-5
D: NA
size: NA
DNA: TGTGCCAGCAGACCAGGGGCCGTGAAAGAGACCCAGTACTTC
CDR3: CASRPGAVKETQYF

V: TRBV6-1
J: TRBJ2-3
D: TRBD1
size: NA
DNA: TGTGCCAGCAGTCCGGGACAGGGTACAGATACGCAGTATTTT
CDR3: CASSPGQGTDTQYF